This T cell receptor beta chain is drawn from a study of T cells in Graves' hyperthyroidism and ophthalmopathy. Study details: Sampling of peripheral blood happened at initial diagnosis, prior to any treatment.

Amplified regions were TCR beta CDR3 sequences from RNA transcripts. First-round RT-PCR of the TCR CDR3 relied on the HTBI primer set. Using its own MiXCR run on the multiplex PCR reads, TCRdb lists one record per CDR3 protein. The data hold a few hundred thousand distinct CDR3 sequences, with 20% to 30% observed a single time. J lost 5 bases, V lost 4 bases, and 5 bases had no gene match. Germline CDR1 and CDR2: SNHLY and FYNNEI. This CDR3 is built from 14 residues. Hyperthyroidism of Graves' type that showed no ophthalmopathy progression within 18 months was stable. The chain recombines TRBV2 with TRBJ2-5, with 9 positions matching TRBD2. The specimen sequenced was blood. This TCR derives from a man aged 50-59 years with Graves' hyperthyroidism. DNA of the CDR3: TGTGCCAGCAGTGCCCGAAGCGGGAGGGAGACCCAGTACTTC. Its translation is CASSARSGRETQYF.